A single sample is the source of the 5 T cell receptor beta chains below, sequenced in a study of radiotherapy plus CTLA-4 blockade in lung cancer. This table comes from immunoSEQ multiplex PCR, and its TCRdb copy is limited to in-frame clones, with some not included. The sample holds about 30,000 clones, less than 85% seen once. Sequenced here: peripheral blood, sampled from a patient treated with radiotherapy plus ipilimumab. These receptors were taken from a human donor with non-small cell lung cancer who had stable disease on radiotherapy plus ipilimumab.

This clone was seen just once. One end of the junction varies from germline; a read error may be responsible. The chain has TRBV5-1 and TRBJ2-2; maybe TRBD2 (7 bases). Germline CDR1 and CDR2: SGHRS and YFSETQ. The CDR3 is 17 amino acids. CDR3 nucleotides: TGCGCCAGCAGCTCGGATTCTGGCGGGGGCTGGACCGGGGAGCTATTTTTT. This encodes CASSSDSGGGWTGELFF.

This rearrangement joins TRBV11-2 to TRBJ1-6, with D tentatively TRBD1 (5 bases). The CDR3 consists of 15 residues. CDR1 is SGHAT and CDR2 is FQNNGV in the germline V gene. V was pared by 5 bases and J by 3 bases, with 11 bases between. CDR3 coding DNA: TGTGCCAGCAGCATGAGACAGAGCTATAATTCACCCCTCCACTTT. Translating it yields CASSMRQSYNSPLHF.

The rearrangement uses TRBV19 and TRBJ1-5; tentative D call: TRBD1 (5 bases). The CDR3 is 16 amino acids. CDR1 and CDR2 from the germline V gene are LNHDA and SQIVND (reference sequence). Deletions cut 3 bases from V and 4 bases from J, with 16 bases between. DNA of the CDR3: TGTGCCAGTAGTATGATTGGGGGAGCGGGTAATCAGCCCCAGCATTTT. Protein sequence: CASSMIGGAGNQPQHF.

This clone was found once. This chain connects TRBV5-8 to TRBJ2-7; TRBD1 or TRBD2 may be the D gene (5 bases each). Germline V lookup: CDR1 SGHTS, CDR2 YDEGEE. This CDR3 spans 14 amino acids. V shed 0 bases and J shed 0 bases, with 7 bases lying between them. CDR3 coding DNA: TGTGCCAGCAGCTTGGGTGGGACCTCCTACGAGCAGTACTTC. Encoded protein: CASSLGGTSYEQYF.

This clone was counted only a few times. The CDR3 loop is CASSPVLAGEDTQYF. Written as DNA, the CDR3 is TGTGCCAGCTCACCAGTACTAGCGGGGGAAGATACGCAGTATTTT. The chain has TRBV18 and TRBJ2-3; TRBD2 agrees at 11 bases. After removal of 2 bases from V and 5 bases from J, the junction contained 3 bases not matched to a gene. The CDR3 loop spans 15 amino acids. The germline V gene encodes CDR1 KGHSH and CDR2 LQKENI.